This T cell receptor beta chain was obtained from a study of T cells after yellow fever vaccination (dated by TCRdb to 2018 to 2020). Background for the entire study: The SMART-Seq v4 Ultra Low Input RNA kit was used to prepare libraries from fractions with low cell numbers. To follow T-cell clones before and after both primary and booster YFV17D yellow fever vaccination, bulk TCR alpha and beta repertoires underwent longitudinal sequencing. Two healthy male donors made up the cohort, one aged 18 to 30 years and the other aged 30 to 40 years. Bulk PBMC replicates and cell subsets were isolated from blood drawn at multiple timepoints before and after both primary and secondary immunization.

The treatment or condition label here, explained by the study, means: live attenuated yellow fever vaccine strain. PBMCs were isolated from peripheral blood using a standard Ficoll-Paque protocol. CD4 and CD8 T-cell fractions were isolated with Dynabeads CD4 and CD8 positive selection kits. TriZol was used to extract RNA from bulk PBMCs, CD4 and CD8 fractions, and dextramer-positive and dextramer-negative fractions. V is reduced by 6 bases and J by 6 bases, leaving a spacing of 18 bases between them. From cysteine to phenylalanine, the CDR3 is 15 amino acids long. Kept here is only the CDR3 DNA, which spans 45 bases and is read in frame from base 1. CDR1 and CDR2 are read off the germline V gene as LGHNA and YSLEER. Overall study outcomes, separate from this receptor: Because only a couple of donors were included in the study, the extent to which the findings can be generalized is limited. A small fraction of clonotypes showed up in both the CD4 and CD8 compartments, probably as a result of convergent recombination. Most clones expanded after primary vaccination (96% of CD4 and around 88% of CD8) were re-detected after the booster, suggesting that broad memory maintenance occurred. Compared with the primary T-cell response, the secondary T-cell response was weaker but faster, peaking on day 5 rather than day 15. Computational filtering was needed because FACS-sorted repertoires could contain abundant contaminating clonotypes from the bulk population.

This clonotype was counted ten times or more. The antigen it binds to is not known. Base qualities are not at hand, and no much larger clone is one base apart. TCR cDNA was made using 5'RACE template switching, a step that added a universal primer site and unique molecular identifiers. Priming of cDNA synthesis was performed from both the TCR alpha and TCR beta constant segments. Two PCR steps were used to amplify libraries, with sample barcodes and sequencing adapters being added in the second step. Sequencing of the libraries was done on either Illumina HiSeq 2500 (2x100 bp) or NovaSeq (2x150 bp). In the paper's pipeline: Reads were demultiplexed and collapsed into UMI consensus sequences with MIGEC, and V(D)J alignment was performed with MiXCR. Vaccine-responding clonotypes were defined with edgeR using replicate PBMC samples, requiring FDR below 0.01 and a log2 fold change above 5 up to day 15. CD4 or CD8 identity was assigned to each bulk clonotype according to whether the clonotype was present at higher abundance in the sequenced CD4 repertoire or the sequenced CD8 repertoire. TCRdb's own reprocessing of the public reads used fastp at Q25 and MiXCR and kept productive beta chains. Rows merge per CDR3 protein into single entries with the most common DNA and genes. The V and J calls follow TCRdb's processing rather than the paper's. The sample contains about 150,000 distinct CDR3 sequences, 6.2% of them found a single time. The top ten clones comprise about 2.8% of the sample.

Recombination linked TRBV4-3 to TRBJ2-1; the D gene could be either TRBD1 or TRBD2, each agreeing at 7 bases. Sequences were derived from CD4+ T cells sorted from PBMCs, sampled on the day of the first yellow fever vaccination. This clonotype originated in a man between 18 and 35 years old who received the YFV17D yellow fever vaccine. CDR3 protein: CASSLAGGVINEQFF. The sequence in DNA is TGCGCCAGCAGTCTGGCAGGGGGGGTAATCAATGAGCAGTTCTTC.